These 3 T cell receptor beta chains share one sample of origin, sequenced in a study of T cell responses to AZD1222 COVID-19 vaccine. Here immunoSEQ multiplex PCR was the method, and the copy in TCRdb shows in-frame clones only, minus some. The table includes about 130,000 clones, over 75% detected once. Material: peripheral blood, obtained 28 days after the second AZD1222 dose. The origin of the receptors is an adult who received the AZD1222 COVID-19 vaccine.

The rearrangement uses TRBV2 and TRBJ1-1; tentatively, D is TRBD1 (5 bases). Trimming pared 3 bases from V and 6 bases from J, leaving 14 bases between. CDR3 length: 14 residues. Germline CDR1 SNHLY, CDR2 FYNNEI. The CDR3 DNA follows: TGTGCCAGCAGTGATTTGCGGGGGGAAGCTGAAGCTTTCTTT. It is translated as CASSDLRGEAEAFF.

The chain is built from TRBV30 and TRBJ2-1; the D gene could be TRBD1 or TRBD2 (5 bases each). V shed 6 bases and J shed 0 bases, with 12 bases lying between them. The CDR3 length is 14 residues. Germline V CDR1 and CDR2: GTSNPN, SVGIG (reference sequence). This CDR3 is CACKWGNSYNEQFF. The DNA of the CDR3 is TGTGCCTGCAAGTGGGGGAACTCCTACAATGAGCAGTTCTTC.

This chain joins TRBV5-6 and TRBJ1-1; possibly TRBD1 for D (6 bases). The CDR3 extends over 15 amino acids. From germline, CDR1 is SGHDT and CDR2 YYEEEE. The V end lost 4 bases, the J end lost 3 bases, and 16 bases lay between the germline ends. The CDR3 protein is CASSPLGGLDTEAFF. The DNA of the CDR3 is TGTGCCAGCAGCCCCTTAGGGGGGCTAGACACTGAAGCTTTCTTT. The full variable domain, rest sourced from reference TRBV5-6 and TRBJ1-1, is DAGVTQSPTHLIKTRGQQVTLRCSPKSGHDTVSWYQQALGQGPQFIFQYYEEEERQRGNFPDRFSGHQFPNYSSELNVNALLLGDSALYLCASSPLGGLDTEAFFGQGTRLTVV.